A single sample is the source of the 22 T cell receptor beta chains below, sequenced in a study of T-cell reconstitution after alpha-beta-depleted transplantation in children. During its preparation, the TCRbeta library received unique molecular identifiers. Each CDR3 protein gets one entry after TCRdb re-called the PCR reads with MiXCR. The sample records over 45,000 distinct CDR3 sequences, roughly 8.7% being singletons. Sample: PBMCs, mostly from graft donor cells, taken 60 days after TCRalphabeta/CD19-depleted stem cell transplant. The receptor set was obtained from a male patient aged 2 to 9 who had a stem cell transplant for chronic granulomatous disease, so the T cells may come from the graft donor.

This chain links TRBV20-1 with TRBJ1-2, with D possibly matching TRBD1 (5 bases). This CDR3 region has 12 residues. V was shortened by 2 bases and J by 4 bases, with 8 bases between the two germline ends. Germline CDR1 reads DFQATT; CDR2 reads SNEGSKA (reference sequence). The CDR3 region has the DNA TGCAGTGCTAGACAGGGTGGCTATGGCTACACCTTC. It is translated as CSARQGGYGYTF.

At least ten counts were recorded for this clonotype. This rearrangement joins TRBV6-5 to TRBJ1-1, with D hard to call. Germline-derived CDR1 and CDR2 are MNHEY and SVGAGI. V was clipped by 5 bases and J by 2 bases, with 9 bases between them. CDR3 length equals 13 residues. CDR3: CASSHRENTEAFF. The CDR3 DNA reads TGTGCCAGCAGTCACCGGGAAAACACTGAAGCTTTCTTT.

This clonotype was counted many times. The chain joins TRBV20-1 to TRBJ1-5, with D unresolved. This CDR3 comprises 14 residues. Germline-derived CDR1 and CDR2 are DFQATT and SNEGSKA (reference sequence). Trimming pared 6 bases from V and 3 bases from J, leaving 15 bases between. The CDR3 is CSASKDGPNQPQHF. The DNA of the CDR3 is TGCAGTGCATCGAAGGACGGCCCCAATCAGCCCCAGCATTTT.

This clonotype was recorded many times. The rearrangement joins TRBV10-3 to TRBJ2-7; TRBD1 aligns across 9 bases. Trimming at V came to 7 bases and at J to 6 bases, leaving 13 bases not matched to a gene. The CDR3 is 15 residues long. Germline CDR1 reads ENHRY; CDR2 reads SYGVKD. The CDR3 reads CAITATPGTGSEQYF. DNA of the CDR3: TGTGCCATCACTGCGACTCCCGGGACAGGGTCCGAGCAGTACTTC.

This clonotype has ten or more counts. CDR3: CSALDTYSYEQYF. Written as DNA, the CDR3 is TGCAGTGCCCTTGACACCTACTCCTACGAGCAGTACTTC. The gene calls are TRBV20-1 and TRBJ2-7; D is ambiguous. CDR1 is DFQATT and CDR2 is SNEGSKA in the germline V gene (reference sequence). V was cut by 6 bases and J by 0 bases, with 12 bases left in between. This CDR3 spans 13 amino acids.

This clonotype was detected many times. The gene calls are TRBV20-1 and TRBJ2-1, with 8 bases fitting TRBD2. V lost 6 bases and J lost 5; bases outside the gene matches: 9. Germline V lookup: CDR1 DFQATT, CDR2 SNEGSKA (reference sequence). The CDR3 has 14 amino acids. The chain's CDR3 is CSALSGRGDNEQFF. Written as DNA, the CDR3 is TGCAGTGCCCTCAGCGGGAGAGGGGACAATGAGCAGTTCTTC.

This clonotype was picked up many times. This chain connects TRBV6-5 to TRBJ1-5; the match to TRBD1 covers 11 bases. CDR1 and CDR2 (germline): MNHEY, SVGAGI. J gave up 6 bases and V 0 bases, and 4 bases lay outside the gene matches. This CDR3 has 16 amino acids. CDR3 coding DNA: TGTGCCAGCAGTTACTCGGGACAGGGGGGGCGTCAGCCCCAGCATTTT. This gives the protein CASSYSGQGGRQPQHF.

This clonotype was picked up many times. The rearrangement uses TRBV5-4 and TRBJ1-2, with unresolved D. V was cut by 0 bases and J by 4 bases, with 10 bases left in between. Germline CDR1 SGHNT, CDR2 YYREEE (reference sequence). The CDR3 has 14 residues. The CDR3 DNA reads TGTGCCAGCAGCTTGGGTAGCCAACTCTATGGCTACACCTTC. Translation: CASSLGSQLYGYTF.

This clonotype was observed at least ten times. The rearrangement links TRBV7-2 to TRBJ2-5; D uncertain. CDR3 length: 12 residues. V was cut by 0 bases and J by 5 bases, with 4 bases left in between. Germline CDR1 reads SGHTA; CDR2 reads FQGNSA. DNA for the CDR3: TGTGCCAGCAGCTTAGCGCCCGAGACCCAGTACTTC. It translates to CASSLAPETQYF.

Regarding this clonotype: A read error may account for a junction end that differs from germline. Here the CDR3 reads CSVAELEALF. CDR3 nucleotides: TGCAGCGTTGCAGAACTTGAAGCTCTCTTT. The J gene is TRBJ1-1, the V gene TRBV29-1; no clear D gene. This CDR3 spans 10 amino acids. Germline CDR1 reads SQVTM; CDR2 reads ANQGSEA.

In this sample, this clonotype turned up many times. The chain has TRBV7-2 and TRBJ2-1, with D perhaps TRBD2 (5 bases). The CDR3 extends over 15 amino acids. Germline V gives CDR1 SGHTA, CDR2 FQGNSA. Between the trimmed V and J ends, which lost 5 bases and 6 bases, there was a span of 17 bases. This CDR3 reads CASSHYQWRTNEQFF. The CDR3 coding sequence is TGTGCCAGCAGCCACTATCAATGGAGGACCAATGAGCAGTTCTTC.

The table lists this clonotype with many counts. This chain links TRBV29-1 with TRBJ2-4; D may be TRBD1 or TRBD2 (6 bases each). Germline V gene data show CDR1 as SQVTM and CDR2 as ANQGSEA. V shed 7 bases and J shed 1 base, with 29 bases lying between them. The CDR3 has 19 amino acids. The CDR3 bases are TGCAGCGCCACAAGGAAGGGGGGCCTTGACCCTCGCGCCAAAAACATTCAGTACTTC. Encoded protein: CSATRKGGLDPRAKNIQYF.

This clonotype was detected many times. The gene calls are TRBV7-2 and TRBJ2-1; D is ambiguous. Germline V gene sequence: CDR1 SGHTA, CDR2 FQGNSA. This CDR3 comprises 13 residues. V was trimmed by 5 bases and J by 6 bases, leaving 11 bases between them. CDR3 bases: TGTGCCAGCAGCCGGGTATATGGCAATGAGCAGTTCTTC. Translation: CASSRVYGNEQFF.

V gene TRBV28 combines with J gene TRBJ2-7; tentatively, D is TRBD2 (5 bases). Germline V gives CDR1 MDHEN, CDR2 SYDVKM. With 5 bases removed from V and 5 bases from J, the gap between germline ends came to 16 bases. The CDR3 sequence is 14 residues long. CDR3 amino acids: CASSPRVAGHEQYF. The CDR3 DNA sequence: TGTGCCAGCAGTCCCCGCGTCGCGGGCCACGAGCAGTACTTC.

This clonotype has only a few counts. The V and J genes are TRBV25-1 and TRBJ2-3; 10 bases line up with TRBD2. V lost 4 bases, J lost 4 bases, and 2 bases stayed unmatched. CDR1 and CDR2 (germline): MGHDK, SYGVNS. This CDR3 is built from 14 residues. The CDR3 region is CASSGLAGADTQYF. CDR3 DNA sequence: TGTGCCAGCAGTGGGCTAGCGGGAGCAGATACGCAGTATTTT.

This clonotype has at least ten counts. The V call is TRBV15, the J call TRBJ1-2; the match to TRBD1 covers 7 bases. V dropped 2 bases and J dropped 7; count of bases not matched to a gene: 13. The CDR3 sequence is 16 residues long. The germline V gene has CDR1 LNHNV and CDR2 YYDKDF (reference sequence). CDR3 DNA sequence: TGTGCCACCAGCAGAACAGGGGTTTGGGAACAAGGTGGCTACACCTTC. Protein: CATSRTGVWEQGGYTF.

J is TRBJ2-7 and V is TRBV4-1, with 13 bases that match TRBD2. The trim removed 1 base at V and 5 bases at J, leaving 2 bases unmatched. Germline V gene data show CDR1 as MGHRA and CDR2 as YSYEKL. This CDR3 region has 15 residues. The CDR3 loop is CASSQGTSGSDEQYF. CDR3 DNA: TGCGCCAGCAGCCAAGGGACTAGCGGGAGCGACGAGCAGTACTTC.

This CDR3 is CSANVAGPRNNEQFF. Here the CDR3 DNA reads TGCAGCGCCAACGTCGCGGGCCCAAGGAACAATGAGCAGTTCTTC. V and J are TRBV29-1 and TRBJ2-1; a possible D gene is TRBD2 (5 bases). The V and J ends lost 7 bases and 5 bases respectively, with 21 bases between them. This CDR3 is 15 amino acids long. Germline V lookup: CDR1 SQVTM, CDR2 ANQGSEA.

This clonotype was seen many times. J is TRBJ2-7 and V is TRBV27; 9 positions match TRBD1. CDR1 MNHEY and CDR2 SMNVEV come from the germline V gene (reference sequence). The trim removed 6 bases at V and 0 bases at J, leaving 3 bases unmatched. This CDR3 contains 14 residues. Here the CDR3 reads CASSGQGSSYEQYF. CDR3 in DNA: TGTGCCAGCAGCGGACAGGGGAGCTCCTACGAGCAGTACTTC.

The chain links TRBV7-9 to TRBJ1-2; perhaps TRBD1 as D (5 bases). Trimming left V 5 bases short and J 8 bases short, with 15 bases between. Germline CDR1 and CDR2: SEHNR and FQNEAQ (reference sequence). This CDR3 is 13 amino acids long. CDR3 in DNA: TGTGCCAGCAGCCGGGACCAACAGGAAGGCTACACCTTC. Translated, it gives CASSRDQQEGYTF.

This clonotype appeared a few times. CDR3 bases: TGCAGTGCTAGAGATCGACAGCCTTACGAGCAGTACTTC. Amino acids: CSARDRQPYEQYF. The chain couples TRBV20-1 to TRBJ2-7, with TRBD1 as a possible D gene (5 bases). The CDR3 has 13 residues. CDR1 and CDR2 (germline): DFQATT, SNEGSKA (reference sequence). Trimming stripped 0 bases from V and 4 bases from J, with 10 bases between.

This clonotype has ten or more counts. At one boundary the junction diverges from the germline segment, which might be a read error. CDR3 region: CASSSWDRAELRDF. The CDR3 nucleotides are TGTGCCAGCTCATCGTGGGACAGGGCCGAGCTTAGGGACTTC. This sequence joins TRBV18 and TRBJ2-5; the match to TRBD1 covers 9 bases. This CDR3 comprises 14 residues. CDR1 is KGHSH, CDR2 LQKENI, per germline.